This T cell receptor (beta chain) was identified during a study of identical twins. One entry per CDR3 protein, called by TCRdb with MiXCR from the 5' RACE reads. In the table there are fewer than 650,000 distinct CDR3 sequences, 7.5% to 10% of which are singletons. This clonotype was found a few times. Its antigen is unidentified. Study-wide points: Twins shared out-of-frame alpha sequences with excess low generation probability. Invariant T cells like MAIT and iNKT could partly confound the zero-insertion analyses.

This CDR3 is built from 14 residues. Between the trimmed V and J ends, which lost 3 bases and 3 bases, there was a span of 13 bases. CDR1 is SQVTM and CDR2 is ANQGSEA in the germline V gene. The same data also contributed to another study, on yellow fever vaccine responses in identical twins.

J is TRBJ2-3 and V is TRBV29-1; D possibly matches TRBD1 or TRBD2 (6 bases each). The sequenced material came from PBMCs. The clonotype was recovered from a woman aged 18-35 years in good health. The CDR3 loop is CSVDLGGLTDTQYF. In DNA form, the CDR3 reads TGCAGCGTTGACCTCGGGGGCCTGACAGATACGCAGTATTTT.